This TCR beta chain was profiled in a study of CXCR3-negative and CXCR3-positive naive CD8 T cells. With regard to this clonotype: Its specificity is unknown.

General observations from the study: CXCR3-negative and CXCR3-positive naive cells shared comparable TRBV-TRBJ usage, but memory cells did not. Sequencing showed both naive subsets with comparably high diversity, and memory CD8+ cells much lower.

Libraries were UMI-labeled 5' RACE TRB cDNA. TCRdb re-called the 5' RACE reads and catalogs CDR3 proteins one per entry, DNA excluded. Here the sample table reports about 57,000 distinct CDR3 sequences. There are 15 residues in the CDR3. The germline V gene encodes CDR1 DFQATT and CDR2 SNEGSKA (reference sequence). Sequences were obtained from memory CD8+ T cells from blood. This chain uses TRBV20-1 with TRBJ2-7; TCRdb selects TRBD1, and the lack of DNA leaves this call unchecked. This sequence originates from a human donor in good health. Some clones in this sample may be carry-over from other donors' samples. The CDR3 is CSARDLRDTSYEQYF.